Listed below are T cell receptor beta chains from one sample, sequenced in a study of T cell changes during pregnancy in multiple sclerosis. Here immunoSEQ multiplex PCR was the method, and the copy in TCRdb shows in-frame clones only, minus some. Of tens of thousands of clones in the sample, 80% to 90% were seen once. The source material was peripheral blood, sampled in the first trimester of pregnancy. These receptors were taken from a female donor in good health, enrolled as a control in a pregnancy study. The CDR3 runs from the conserved cysteine through the conserved F or W. The order of the fields is V gene, J gene, CDR3 length, clone size, D gene, CDR3 DNA, CDR3 protein. The D gene is left open where the match is weak. Clone size, where shown, is once, few, many, or a class for clones that have expanded.

TRBV5-4	TRBJ1-2	14	.	.	TGTGCCAGCAGCTTCCCAGGGGAAGGCTATGGCTACACCTTC	CASSFPGEGYGYTF
TRBV4-3	TRBJ2-7	14	once	.	TGCGCCAGCAGCCAAGGCCGGGGCTCCTACGAGCAGTACTTC	CASSQGRGSYEQYF
TRBV30	TRBJ1-4	14	.	TRBD1	TGTGCCTGTCCCGACAGGGGCCCTAATGAAAAACTGTTTTTT	CACPDRGPNEKLFF
TRBV19	TRBJ2-7	11	.	.	TGTGCCAGTAGTTCTTCCTACGAGCAGTACTTC	CASSSSYEQYF
TRBV4-3	TRBJ2-7	16	.	TRBD1	TGCGCCAGCAGCCAAGACGCGGCGGGACAGGCGGACGAGCAGTACTTC	CASSQDAAGQADEQYF
TRBV7-2	TRBJ2-7	12	.	.	TGTGCCAGCAGCTTCTCTTCCTACGAGCAGTACTTC	CASSFSSYEQYF
TRBV7-9	TRBJ1-2	14	.	.	TGTGCCAGCAGCTTAGCGGGCACAGACTATGGCTACACCTTC	CASSLAGTDYGYTF
TRBV5-6	TRBJ2-3	16	.	TRBD1	TGTGCCAGCAGCTTGGCGGGACAGGGACTGGCAGATACGCAGTATTTT	CASSLAGQGLADTQYF
TRBV9	TRBJ1-2	16	.	TRBD1	TGTGCCAGCAGCGTGAGAACGACAGGGCCTGACTATGGCTACACCTTC	CASSVRTTGPDYGYTF
TRBV19	TRBJ2-5	16	.	TRBD2	TGTGCCAGTAGTACCCCCGGACTAGCGGATCAAGAGACCCAGTACTTC	CASSTPGLADQETQYF
TRBV5-1	TRBJ2-3	16	.	.	TGCGCCAGCAGCTTGGCTCAGGGGTGGAGCACAGATACGCAGTATTTT	CASSLAQGWSTDTQYF
TRBV11-2	TRBJ2-7	16	.	TRBD2	TGTGCCAGCAGCGGGACTAGCGGGGGGCAGATATACGAGCAGTACTTC	CASSGTSGGQIYEQYF
TRBV7-2	TRBJ2-1	17	.	TRBD1	TGTGCCAGCAGCAGTAATGGGAAGGGGGCCTCCTACAATGAGCAGTTCTTC	CASSSNGKGASYNEQFF
TRBV6-1	TRBJ2-1	14	.	.	TGTGCCAGCAGTGAATCGGTCTCAGGTGTGGGGCAGTTCTTC	CASSESVSGVGQFF
TRBV18	TRBJ1-1	15	.	.	TGTGCCAGCTCATCGCAGTCGGGGGGTGAAACTGAAGCTTTCTTT	CASSSQSGGETEAFF
TRBV6-6	TRBJ1-6	15	.	TRBD1	TGTGCCAGCAGGATACAGGGGGCTACGAATTCACCCCTCCACTTT	CASRIQGATNSPLHF
TRBV7-2	TRBJ2-3	12	.	.	TGTGCCAGCAGCCGTAGCACAGATACGCAGTATTTT	CASSRSTDTQYF
TRBV30	TRBJ1-1	17	.	TRBD1	TGTGCCTGTCGCGAAAGCCAGGGGGCGAGATTAAACACTGAAGCTTTCTTT	CACRESQGARLNTEAFF
TRBV9	TRBJ2-5	16	.	.	TGTGCCAGCAGCGCCCGAGGGGGATTGATGGGAGAGACCCAGTACTTC	CASSARGGLMGETQYF
TRBV2	TRBJ2-5	15	.	TRBD1	TGTGCCAGCAGCGGGACAGGGGGCTTCCAAGAGACCCAGTACTTC	CASSGTGGFQETQYF
TRBV2	TRBJ1-5	14	.	.	TGTGCCAGCAGTGAATGGCGGGGTAATCAGCCCCAGCATTTT	CASSEWRGNQPQHF
TRBV11-3	TRBJ2-7	15	once	TRBD1	TGTGCCAGCAGCTGGGGGGGGACAGGGGGACCCGAGCAGTACTTC	CASSWGGTGGPEQYF
TRBV11-3	TRBJ2-7	13	.	.	TGTGCCAGCAGCTTAGGGGACTCGTACGAGCAGTACTTC	CASSLGDSYEQYF
TRBV5-1	TRBJ2-5	13	.	.	TGCGCCAGCAGCTTCGGACAGCAAGAGACCCAGTACTTC	CASSFGQQETQYF
TRBV2	TRBJ1-3	13	.	.	TGTGCCAGCACTGGCACAGGGAGAAACACCATATATTTT	CASTGTGRNTIYF
TRBV30	TRBJ1-1	11	few	TRBD1	TGTGCCTGGACCATACAGGGGGAAGCTTTCTTT	CAWTIQGEAFF
TRBV6-5	TRBJ2-7	14	.	TRBD1	TGTGCCAGCAGTAGGGACAGGGTTCTCTACGAGCAGTACTTC	CASSRDRVLYEQYF
TRBV9	TRBJ2-7	13	once	TRBD1	TGTGCCAGCTCCCGGGACAGTAAATACGAGCAGTACTTC	CASSRDSKYEQYF
TRBV7-2	TRBJ2-1	15	.	TRBD2	TGTGCCAGCAGCTATGGACTAGCGGGGTACAATGAGCAGTTCTTC	CASSYGLAGYNEQFF
TRBV11-1	TRBJ2-5	14	once	.	TGTGCCAGCAGCGATCGGACTGGGCAAGAGACCCAGTACTTC	CASSDRTGQETQYF
TRBV4-2	TRBJ2-2	16	.	.	TGTGCCAGCAGCCAAGATCGGTCTGGGCCCACCGGGGAGCTGTTTTTT	CASSQDRSGPTGELFF
TRBV4-3	TRBJ2-6	15	.	.	TGCGCCAGCAGCCAAGATCGGGTAGGGGCCAACGTCCTGACTTTC	CASSQDRVGANVLTF
TRBV25-1	TRBJ2-7	13	.	.	TGTGCCAGCAGTATTACCGGGACATACGAGCAGTACTTC	CASSITGTYEQYF
TRBV4-1	TRBJ1-5	16	.	.	TGCGCCAGCAGCCAAGTTCCGGAGGATCGCAATCAGCCCCAGCATTTT	CASSQVPEDRNQPQHF
TRBV11-2	TRBJ1-1	16	few	.	TGTGCCAGCAGCTTAGGTCCCAGGGTGGCGAACACTGAAGCTTTCTTT	CASSLGPRVANTEAFF
TRBV19	TRBJ1-5	15	.	.	TGTGCCAGTAGTATACGCGGCGGTAGCAATCAGCCCCAGCATTTT	CASSIRGGSNQPQHF
TRBV15	TRBJ2-1	15	.	TRBD2	TGTGCCACCAGCGCACTAGCGGACTCCTACAATGAGCAGTTCTTC	CATSALADSYNEQFF
TRBV5-6	TRBJ2-3	15	.	TRBD1	TGTGCCAGCAGCTTGGTCGACAGGGCCACAGATACGCAGTATTTT	CASSLVDRATDTQYF
TRBV7-6	TRBJ2-5	16	once	TRBD2	TGTGCCAGCAGCTTAGCGAGACTAGCGGGGGATGAGACCCAGTACTTC	CASSLARLAGDETQYF
TRBV6-1	TRBJ1-1	13	few	.	TGTGCCAGCAGTCCGGTTCCATTTTACGAAGCTTTCTTT	CASSPVPFYEAFF
TRBV27	TRBJ1-1	14	.	.	TGTGCCAGCAGTTTGGGCCTCATGAACACTGAAGCTTTCTTT	CASSLGLMNTEAFF
TRBV5-1	TRBJ2-4	16	.	TRBD1	TGCGCCAGCAGCCCGGGGACAGGTCCAGCCAAAAACATTCAGTACTTC	CASSPGTGPAKNIQYF
TRBV30	TRBJ2-7	13	.	TRBD1	TGTGCCTGCGTACCACGAGACAGGGGGTGGGGGTACTTC	CACVPRDRGWGYF
TRBV7-9	TRBJ1-2	14	.	TRBD1	TGTGCCAGCAGTCCACCGACAGGGGGAGATGGCTACACCTTC	CASSPPTGGDGYTF
TRBV14	TRBJ1-1	16	.	.	TGTGCCAGCAGCCAAGGCCCCGGGACACTGGAAACTGAAGCTTTCTTT	CASSQGPGTLETEAFF
TRBV29-1	TRBJ2-7	16	.	.	TGCAGCGTTGAAGATGCTCAGGGCCCGGGTTCCTACGAGCAGTACTTC	CSVEDAQGPGSYEQYF
TRBV5-1	TRBJ2-3	15	.	.	TGCGCCAGCAGCTTGGGGTCAGGGAGCACAGATACGCAGTATTTT	CASSLGSGSTDTQYF
TRBV5-8	TRBJ2-5	18	.	TRBD1	TGTGCCAGCAGCTTGGGCTTCGGGGCAGGGGGATTCCAAGAGACCCAGTACTTC	CASSLGFGAGGFQETQYF
TRBV4-3	TRBJ1-2	16	.	.	TGCGCCAGCAGCCAAGTCTATGACAGTCCTGGCTATGGCTACACCTTC	CASSQVYDSPGYGYTF
TRBV2	TRBJ1-3	17	.	TRBD1	TGTGCCAGCAGTCTATTGTCCATAGACAGGGTTGGAAACACCATATATTTT	CASSLLSIDRVGNTIYF
TRBV15	TRBJ1-2	14	.	TRBD1	TGTGCCACCAGCAGGGAGGGACAGGGGGTCGGCTACACCTTC	CATSREGQGVGYTF